The 12 T cell receptor beta chains given below trace back to one sample, sequenced in a study of control samples from healthy donors and cancer patients. Assay used: immunoSEQ multiplex PCR; TCRdb lists only in-frame clones, some missing. The sample contains 140,000 to 150,000 clones, 80% to 95% of which appear only once. Sequencing was done on a sample of blood. All receptors derive from a young man in good health.

The rearrangement joins TRBV7-9 to TRBJ1-2; D call uncertain. The germline V gene encodes CDR1 SEHNR and CDR2 FQNEAQ (reference sequence). Trimming removed 2 bases at V and 4 bases at J, with 11 bases between. This CDR3 region has 14 residues. CDR3 amino acids: CASSLRESAYGYTF. CDR3 sequence (DNA): TGTGCCAGCAGCTTAAGGGAGTCCGCCTATGGCTACACCTTC.

V usage is TRBV6-2 or TRBV6-3 and J usage is TRBJ2-1; no reliable D call. Deletions cut 5 bases from V and 4 bases from J, with 6 bases between. The CDR3 runs to 12 residues. The germline V gene encodes CDR1 MNHEY and CDR2 SVGEGT. CDR3 sequence reads: CASSPIYNEQFF. CDR3 DNA sequence: TGTGCCAGCAGTCCGATTTACAATGAGCAGTTCTTC.

V gene TRBV19 combines with J gene TRBJ2-1; D remains ambiguous. V lost 3 bases to trimming and J lost 2 bases, with 8 bases between them. CDR1 is LNHDA and CDR2 is SQIVND in the germline V gene (reference sequence). This CDR3 is built from 14 residues. The CDR3 loop is CASSMAGPYNEQFF. Here the CDR3 DNA reads TGTGCCAGTAGTATGGCCGGGCCCTACAATGAGCAGTTCTTC.

The chain recombines TRBV5-6 with TRBJ1-1; perhaps TRBD1 as D (5 bases). V was trimmed by 0 bases and J by 0 bases, leaving 9 bases between them. This CDR3 is built from 15 residues. Looked up from germline, CDR1 is SGHDT and CDR2 is YYEEEE. The CDR3 spells CASSLAAGVNTEAFF. The CDR3 nucleotides read TGTGCCAGCAGCTTGGCGGCGGGGGTGAACACTGAAGCTTTCTTT.

The rearrangement uses TRBV18 and TRBJ2-7; D is uncertain. CDR1 is KGHSH, CDR2 LQKENI, per germline. Trimming left V 3 bases short and J 5 bases short, with 8 bases between. CDR3 length equals 12 residues. The CDR3, as DNA: TGTGCCAGCTCACCCACAACGGACGAGCAGTACTTC. Translation gives CASSPTTDEQYF.

The chain couples TRBV19 to TRBJ1-1, with D perhaps TRBD1 (6 bases). Germline CDR1 is LNHDA and CDR2 is SQIVND (reference sequence). The CDR3 has 17 residues. V was shortened by 11 bases and J by 3 bases, with 28 bases between the two germline ends. CDR3 in amino acids: CAALPEWGPLGDTEAFF. The CDR3 coding sequence is TGTGCCGCCCTTCCCGAATGGGGGCCTCTAGGGGACACTGAAGCTTTCTTT.

The chain carries TRBV9 and TRBJ1-1, with a tentative D call TRBD1 (6 bases). This CDR3 is 14 amino acids long. Per the germline V gene, CDR1 is SGDLS and CDR2 is YYNGEE. With 0 bases removed from V and 2 bases from J, the gap between germline ends came to 8 bases. DNA for the CDR3: TGTGCCAGCAGCGTAGTAGGGGGAAACACTGAAGCTTTCTTT. Amino acids: CASSVVGGNTEAFF.

The chain carries TRBV6-5 and TRBJ2-5; unclear D gene. This CDR3 region has 15 residues. Germline V gene lookup returns CDR1 MNHEY and CDR2 SVGAGI. Trimming took off 6 bases at V and 2 bases at J, with 16 bases between the two ends. In DNA form, the CDR3 reads TGTGCCAGCAGAAGAGGAGACGGAATTCAAGAGACCCAGTACTTC. Protein product: CASRRGDGIQETQYF.

The CDR3 is CASSYQAAGAGFNQPQHF. CDR3 in DNA: TGTGCCAGCAGTTACCAGGCGGCGGGGGCGGGATTCAATCAGCCCCAGCATTTT. The rearrangement uses TRBV6-2 or TRBV6-3 and TRBJ1-5; weak D call: TRBD1 (6 bases). The CDR3 spans 18 residues. The germline CDR1 and CDR2 sequences are MNHEY and SVGEGT. V was shortened by 2 bases and J by 3 bases, with 20 bases between the two germline ends.

The chain uses TRBV2 and TRBJ1-6; 8 bases are a match to TRBD1. This CDR3 spans 13 amino acids. Germline V gene data show CDR1 as SNHLY and CDR2 as FYNNEI. V was clipped by 7 bases and J by 8 bases; unmatched bases: 4. CDR3: CASNDRGYSPLHF. CDR3 DNA: TGTGCCAGCAATGACAGGGGCTATTCACCCCTCCACTTT.

The V call is TRBV19, the J call TRBJ2-3, with a weak D call TRBD1 (8 bases). V was shortened by 6 bases and J by 6 bases, with 31 bases between the two germline ends. The CDR3 length is 19 residues. CDR1 LNHDA and CDR2 SQIVND come from the germline V gene (reference sequence). This CDR3 is CASSMGQVRASGKRDTQYF. The CDR3 DNA is TGTGCCAGTAGCATGGGACAGGTGAGAGCTAGCGGAAAAAGGGATACGCAGTATTTT.

The CDR3 nucleotides read TGTGCCAGCCTTGAGGGGGGCAATCAGCCCCAGCATTTT. Protein product: CASLEGGNQPQHF. The chain links TRBV28 to TRBJ1-5; possibly TRBD1 for D (6 bases). Germline V CDR1 and CDR2: MDHEN, SYDVKM. V dropped 8 bases and J dropped 2 bases, with 10 bases sitting between them. This CDR3 spans 13 amino acids.